One sample yielded the 3 T cell receptor beta chains listed below, sequenced in a study of cytomegalovirus exposure and HLA in healthy donors. PCR employed 60 Vbeta and 13 Jbeta primers. Assay used: immunoSEQ multiplex PCR; TCRdb lists only in-frame clones, some missing. The data show 150,000 to 200,000 clones, around 80% seen once. The material sequenced was PBMCs. These receptors all stem from a man between 18 and 29 years old in good health and CMV-seronegative.

The chain uses TRBV30 and TRBJ2-5; TRBD1 might be the D (6 bases). This CDR3 is 14 amino acids long. Trimming left V 3 bases short and J 4 bases short, with 15 bases between. Germline CDR1 is GTSNPN and CDR2 is SVGIG (reference sequence). CDR3 sequence (DNA): TGTGCCTGGAGGTTCCTGGGGGCTGTAGAGACCCAGTACTTC. Amino acids: CAWRFLGAVETQYF. The entire variable domain, with the rest obtained from reference TRBV30 and TRBJ2-5, is as follows: SQTIHQWPATLVQPVGSPLSLECTVEGTSNPNLYWYRQAAGRGLQLLFYSVGIGQISSEVPQNLSASRPQDRQFILSSKKLLLSDSGFYLCAWRFLGAVETQYFGPGTRLLVL.

This clone occurred a few times. At one of its ends the junction is not consistent with the germline gene, which may arise from a read error. The chain links TRBV7-9 to TRBJ2-7, with D tentatively TRBD1 (7 bases). This CDR3 has 14 amino acids. Germline CDR1 reads SEHNR; CDR2 reads FQNEAQ (reference sequence). CDR3 nucleotide sequence: TGTTCCAGCAGTTCCGGGGGACAGAGCTACGAGCAGTACTTC. This encodes CSSSSGGQSYEQYF.

In regard to this clone: A junction boundary mismatches the germline segment, possibly from a read error. CDR3 in DNA: TGTGCCAGCAGCGTACAGGGGAACGCTGAAGCTTTCTTT. Translating gives CASSVQGNAEAFF. The chain combines TRBV27 with TRBJ1-1, with 7 bases identical to TRBD1. Germline CDR1 MNHEY, CDR2 SMNVEV (reference sequence). The CDR3 length is 13 residues.